Each of the 32 T cell receptor beta chains below was sequenced from the same sample in a study of blood T cell repertoires in COVID-19. Profiled with immunoSEQ multiplex PCR; TCRdb holds only in-frame clones, not every one. The sample contains under 450,000 clones, around 89% of which appear only once. Sequenced material: peripheral blood. The receptors were sampled from a woman in her thirties or forties with COVID-19, enrolled during active disease.

The chain couples TRBV7-3 to TRBJ2-7; TRBD2 matches at 15 bases. The length of the CDR3 is 15 residues. Germline CDR1 reads SGHTA; CDR2 reads FQGTGA. J was trimmed by 6 bases and V by 5 bases; bases with no gene match: 5. The CDR3 region has the DNA TGTGCCAGCAGCCCCGGACTAGCGGGAGGGTCCGAGCAGTACTTC. It is translated as CASSPGLAGGSEQYF. Filled out from reference TRBV7-3 and TRBJ2-7, the complete variable domain reads GAGVSQTPSNKVTEKGKYVELRCDPISGHTALYWYRQSLGQGPEFLIYFQGTGAADDSGLPNDRFFAVRPEGSVSTLKIQRTERGDSAVYLCASSPGLAGGSEQYFGPGTRLTVT.

The chain employs TRBV3-1 (or the pseudogene TRBV3-2) and TRBJ2-7, with 7 bases identical to TRBD1. The CDR3 length is 15 residues. V trimming: 1 base; J trimming: 6 bases; junction bases outside the gene matches: 9. Germline CDR1 and CDR2: LGHDT and YNNKEL (reference sequence). CDR3 sequence (DNA): TGTGCCAGCAGCCAAGGCACAGGGGCGCCCGGCGAGCAGTACTTC. As protein: CASSQGTGAPGEQYF.

V is TRBV28 and J is TRBJ1-2, with D perhaps matching TRBD1 (5 bases). The CDR3 is 14 amino acids. The V gene's germline CDR1 is MDHEN and CDR2 SYDVKM. V shed 5 bases and J shed 1 base, with 11 bases lying between them. CDR3 in DNA: TGTGCCAGCAGTCTCCCGGGACTTAACTATGGCTACACCTTC. This translates into CASSLPGLNYGYTF.

The chain carries TRBV7-2 and TRBJ1-6, with 9 bases lining up with TRBD1. The V and J ends lost 4 bases and 5 bases, in that order; junction bases with no gene match: 3. This CDR3 has 15 amino acids. CDR1 is SGHTA, CDR2 FQGNSA, per germline. The CDR3 nucleotides read TGTGCCAGCAGCTCGGGGACAGGGAATAATTCACCCCTCCACTTT. It yields the protein CASSSGTGNNSPLHF.

This rearrangement joins TRBV27 to TRBJ1-5; tentatively, D is TRBD1 (6 bases). CDR1 MNHEY and CDR2 SMNVEV come from the germline V gene (reference sequence). Trimming removed 8 bases from V and 4 bases from J, with 24 bases in between. The CDR3 length is 17 residues. The CDR3 DNA reads as TGTGCCAGCGGAATCTTCAGGGGTCCCCCCCTAAATCAGCCCCAGCATTTT. Residues: CASGIFRGPPLNQPQHF.

In its sample, this clone was seen once. The CDR3: CASSPDPGLIRVSGNTIYF. CDR3 DNA: TGCGCCAGCAGCCCTGACCCGGGACTTATCAGGGTATCTGGAAACACCATATATTTT. This sequence joins TRBV5-1 and TRBJ1-3, with D possibly matching TRBD1 (5 bases). This CDR3 region has 19 residues. Germline CDR1 reads SGHRS; CDR2 reads YFSETQ. Trimming left V 4 bases short and J 1 base short, with 24 bases between. Drawing the rest from reference TRBV5-1 and TRBJ1-3, the complete variable domain is KAGVTQTPRYLIKTRGQQVTLSCSPISGHRSVSWYQQTPGQGLQFLFEYFSETQRNKGNFPGRFSGRQFSNSRSEMNVSTLELGDSALYLCASSPDPGLIRVSGNTIYFGEGSWLTVV.

This sequence joins TRBV6-1 and TRBJ2-5, with 9 bases fitting TRBD2. The CDR3 totals 16 residues. The germline V gene has CDR1 MNHNS and CDR2 SASEGT. V lost 4 bases, J lost 5 bases, and 11 bases stayed unmatched. CDR3 residues: CASSVRLAGSWETQYF. CDR3 in DNA: TGTGCCAGCAGTGTGCGGCTAGCGGGATCCTGGGAGACCCAGTACTTC.

The chain employs TRBV7-2 and TRBJ2-7, with 8 bases fitting TRBD2. Trimming at V came to 4 bases and at J to 3 bases, leaving 5 bases not matched to a gene. This CDR3 has 14 amino acids. CDR1 SGHTA and CDR2 FQGNSA come from the germline V gene. CDR3 DNA sequence: TGTGCCAGCAGCTCCTCGGGAGGGGGCTACGAGCAGTACTTC. This translates into CASSSSGGGYEQYF.

This clone was observed a few times. V gene TRBV5-1 combines with J gene TRBJ1-4; no reliable D call. V lost 0 bases and J 8 bases, leaving 14 bases between the germline ends. Germline values: CDR1 SGHRS, CDR2 YFSETQ. The CDR3 extends over 15 amino acids. DNA for the CDR3: TGCGCCAGCAGCTTGGGAGGAACTCCTGGGGAAAAACTGTTTTTT. This gives the protein CASSLGGTPGEKLFF.

The genes are TRBV7-8 and TRBJ2-3, with D unresolved. V was pared by 5 bases and J by 2 bases, with 14 bases between. Germline loops: CDR1 SGHVS, CDR2 FQNEAQ. The CDR3 covers 15 residues. The DNA of the CDR3 is TGTGCCAGCAGCAGGAGACGCTCATCCACAGATACGCAGTATTTT. The encoded protein is CASSRRRSSTDTQYF.

Concerning this clone: Other nucleotide sequences in the sample specify the same CDR3. The chain combines TRBV7-9 with TRBJ1-5; D unclear. The V gene lost 6 bases and the J gene lost 0 bases, with 3 bases spanning the gap. Germline loops: CDR1 SEHNR, CDR2 FQNEAQ (reference sequence). The CDR3 has 12 residues. For the CDR3, the DNA is TGTGCCAGCAGTCTTAGCAATCAGCCCCAGCATTTT. It translates to CASSLSNQPQHF.

J is TRBJ1-2 and V is TRBV9, with D perhaps TRBD1 (5 bases). V shed 4 bases and J shed 1 base, with 11 bases lying between them. Germline V CDR1 and CDR2: SGDLS, YYNGEE. The CDR3 length is 14 residues. The CDR3 DNA reads as TGTGCCAGCAGCTCACGACAGTATAACTATGGCTACACCTTC. It yields the protein CASSSRQYNYGYTF.

The rearrangement joins TRBV19 to TRBJ2-7, with D perhaps TRBD2 (6 bases). The CDR3 contains 13 residues. The germline V gene has CDR1 LNHDA and CDR2 SQIVND (reference sequence). V was trimmed by 3 bases and J by 6 bases, leaving 12 bases between them. The CDR3 nucleotides read TGTGCCAGTAGTATGGGGTTCGGGGGCGAGCAGTACTTC. It translates to CASSMGFGGEQYF.

The chain employs TRBV7-8 and TRBJ1-4; no clear D gene. CDR1 is SGHVS and CDR2 is FQNEAQ in the germline V gene. Between the trimmed V and J ends, which lost 3 bases and 10 bases, there was a span of 9 bases. The CDR3 spans 12 residues. CDR3 nucleotide sequence: TGTGCCAGCAGCTTTGGAGGTGGAAAACTGTTTTTT. It codes for CASSFGGGKLFF.

J is TRBJ2-1 and V is TRBV7-3; weak D call: TRBD2 (6 bases). The germline CDR1 and CDR2 sequences are SGHTA and FQGTGA. V shed 1 base and J shed 10 bases, with 20 bases lying between them. The CDR3 extends over 16 amino acids. This CDR3 is CASSLRGERDTIEQFF. The CDR3 coding sequence is TGTGCCAGCAGCTTAAGGGGGGAAAGGGATACAATAGAGCAGTTCTTC.

The chain joins TRBV7-8 to TRBJ1-2, with 7 bases fitting TRBD1. Losses at the gene ends were 0 bases for V and 2 bases for J; bases not matched to a gene: 3. Looked up from germline, CDR1 is SGHVS and CDR2 is FQNEAQ. The CDR3 is 15 residues long. The CDR3, as DNA: TGTGCCAGCAGCTTAGCGGGACAGCGAAACTATGGCTACACCTTC. As protein: CASSLAGQRNYGYTF.

The V gene is TRBV28, the J gene TRBJ1-3; D ambiguous. The ends were cut back, 3 bases at V and 4 bases at J, with 7 bases in the middle. In germline, CDR1 is MDHEN, CDR2 SYDVKM. The CDR3 has 13 amino acids. The DNA for the CDR3 is TGTGCCAGCAGTTTTACTCCAGGAAACACCATATATTTT. It translates to CASSFTPGNTIYF.

The J gene is TRBJ2-3, the V gene TRBV7-9; 8 nucleotides line up with TRBD1. J gave up 0 bases and V 1 base, and 3 bases lay outside the gene matches. The length of the CDR3 is 16 residues. Per germline, CDR1 SEHNR and CDR2 FQNEAQ (reference sequence). Here the CDR3 DNA reads TGTGCCAGCAGCTTAGGGACAGGGACTAGCACAGATACGCAGTATTTT. As protein: CASSLGTGTSTDTQYF.

The V and J genes are TRBV7-2 and TRBJ2-6; possible D gene TRBD2, 6 bases. Germline V gene lookup returns CDR1 SGHTA and CDR2 FQGNSA. Trimming removed 6 bases at V and 1 base at J, with 16 bases between. This CDR3 has 17 amino acids. The CDR3 loop is CASSLAMAASGANVLTF. The CDR3, as DNA: TGTGCCAGCAGTCTAGCGATGGCAGCATCTGGGGCCAACGTCCTGACTTTC.

V and J are TRBV7-2 and TRBJ2-3; 7 nucleotides align to TRBD2. Germline values: CDR1 SGHTA, CDR2 FQGNSA. The CDR3 is 16 amino acids. V lost 4 bases, J lost 0 bases, and 7 bases stayed unmatched. Here the CDR3 reads CASSWRGRLSTDTQYF. DNA of the CDR3: TGTGCCAGCAGCTGGCGGGGGAGACTTAGCACAGATACGCAGTATTTT.

This chain joins TRBV5-8 and TRBJ1-6, with D perhaps TRBD1 (6 bases). The CDR3 has 14 amino acids. Germline V CDR1 and CDR2: SGHTS, YDEGEE. V was pared by 8 bases and J by 7 bases, with 16 bases between. The CDR3 region has the DNA TGTGCCAGGATCCGGGACACAGTAAATTCACCCCTCCACTTT. It specifies CARIRDTVNSPLHF.

V and J are TRBV29-1 and TRBJ2-1; D is ambiguous. The V end was cut by 8 bases, the J end by 0 bases, with 11 bases between. The CDR3 contains 13 residues. The germline CDR1 and CDR2 sequences are SQVTM and ANQGSEA. DNA for the CDR3: TGCAGCTCCACGGAGAGCTCCTACAATGAGCAGTTCTTC. The encoded protein is CSSTESSYNEQFF.

This clone was seen a few times. The CDR3 is CASSYAVGLAGYEQYF. The CDR3 DNA sequence: TGTGCCAGCAGTTACGCCGTGGGACTAGCAGGTTACGAGCAGTACTTC. V is TRBV6-2 or TRBV6-3 and J is TRBJ2-7; 9 nucleotides line up with TRBD2. CDR1 and CDR2 (germline): MNHEY, SVGEGT. The V gene end was trimmed by 2 bases and the J gene end by 4 bases; junction bases not matched to a gene: 9. The CDR3 spans 16 residues.

The gene calls are TRBV30 and TRBJ1-2; 7 nucleotides agree with TRBD1. V shed 3 bases, J shed 10 bases, and the junction held 17 bases outside the gene matches. The germline gives CDR1 GTSNPN, CDR2 SVGIG (reference sequence). The CDR3 is made up of 15 amino acids. CDR3 amino acids: CAWSLMSEDRMYYTF. As DNA, the CDR3 is TGTGCCTGGAGCCTAATGTCAGAGGACAGGATGTACTACACCTTC.

The genes are TRBV6-5 and TRBJ2-2, with D tentatively TRBD1 (6 bases). The CDR3 covers 14 residues. Trimming left V 6 bases short and J 7 bases short, with 15 bases between. Germline V CDR1 and CDR2: MNHEY, SVGAGI. The CDR3, as DNA: TGTGCCAGCAGGGCACAGGGTCTAAACGGGGAGCTGTTTTTT. This encodes CASRAQGLNGELFF.

V and J are TRBV7-8 and TRBJ2-1; D might be TRBD1 (6 bases). Germline assignment: CDR1 SGHVS and CDR2 FQNEAQ. The CDR3 covers 16 residues. The V end lost 1 base, the J end lost 8 bases, and 18 bases lay between the germline ends. The DNA of the CDR3 is TGTGCCAGCAGCTTAGGTCTACAGGGATCTTTGGATGAGCAGTTCTTC. It is translated as CASSLGLQGSLDEQFF.

The rearrangement uses TRBV7-9 and TRBJ1-1; TRBD1 is a possible D gene (5 bases). Trimming stripped 8 bases from V and 5 bases from J, with 12 bases between. The germline CDR1 and CDR2 sequences are SEHNR and FQNEAQ (reference sequence). The CDR3 sequence is 12 residues long. The CDR3 nucleotides read TGTGCCAGCGTAGTGGGGGGTACTGAAGCTTTCTTT. It yields the protein CASVVGGTEAFF.

The rearrangement uses TRBV6-5 and TRBJ1-1; D not certain. This CDR3 has 15 residues. Germline CDR1 reads MNHEY; CDR2 reads SVGAGI. Trimming cost V 5 bases and J 3 bases, with 16 bases left between them. This CDR3 reads CASSPLDGLDTEAFF. In nucleotides, the CDR3 is TGTGCCAGCAGTCCCCTCGACGGGTTGGACACTGAAGCTTTCTTT.

The J gene is TRBJ2-7, the V gene TRBV19; a weak D match, TRBD1 (5 bases). Looked up from germline, CDR1 is LNHDA and CDR2 is SQIVND (reference sequence). Trimming took off 3 bases at V and 0 bases at J, with 9 bases between the two ends. The CDR3 totals 14 residues. The chain's CDR3 is CASSMNRFSYEQYF. The CDR3 DNA sequence: TGTGCCAGTAGTATGAACAGGTTCTCCTACGAGCAGTACTTC.

This chain uses TRBV6-5 with TRBJ2-5; 7 bases agree with TRBD2. V gave up 6 bases and J gave up 5 bases; unmatched junction bases: 9. Germline CDR1 is MNHEY and CDR2 is SVGAGI. This CDR3 has 14 residues. The CDR3: CASSGGYSEETQYF. In nucleotides, the CDR3 is TGTGCCAGCAGCGGGGGGTATAGTGAGGAGACCCAGTACTTC.

The chain uses TRBV5-1 and TRBJ2-2; 10 bases are a match to TRBD1. V gave up 2 bases and J gave up 6 bases; unmatched junction bases: 7. The CDR3 length is 16 residues. CDR1 and CDR2 (germline): SGHRS, YFSETQ. The CDR3 is CASSFITGTGAGELFF. For the CDR3, the DNA is TGCGCCAGCAGCTTTATCACCGGGACAGGGGCCGGGGAGCTGTTTTTT.

This clone was seen only once. The gene calls are TRBV6-5 and TRBJ2-2; 9 nucleotides match TRBD1. Trimming cost V 8 bases and J 6 bases; bases outside gene matches: 4. The CDR3 length is 13 residues. Germline CDR1 and CDR2: MNHEY and SVGAGI. CDR3 loop: CASRTGEAGELFF. CDR3 nucleotide sequence: TGTGCCAGCCGGACAGGGGAGGCCGGGGAGCTGTTTTTT.